This TCR beta chain was observed in a study of T cells in Graves' hyperthyroidism and ophthalmopathy (dated by TCRdb to the late 2010s). Broadly, across the study: Peripheral blood was sampled at the time of initial diagnosis, prior to any treatment. The 90 or so discovery patients were randomly split 7:3 into training and test sets. Thyroid tissue and blood T-cell repertoires from several Graves' hyperthyroidism patients were also compared in the study. Whether ophthalmopathy could be predicted prospectively was tested in an independent validation cohort made up of about 18 hyperthyroidism patients plus 17 patients who later progressed to ophthalmopathy. A discovery cohort of roughly 100 patients, approximately 45 with Graves' ophthalmopathy and 57 with stable Graves' hyperthyroidism, was used to find distinguishing TCR V-J signatures. According to the paper, TCR Vbeta CDR3 sequencing was carried out on over 130 peripheral blood samples, which came from fewer than 50 ophthalmopathy, around 75 hyperthyroidism and about 17 progressor patients. After sampling, hyperthyroidism patients received methimazole starting at 30 mg daily, and ophthalmopathy patients received high-dose intravenous methylprednisolone. Broad study findings and their caveats: No statistical method was used to set the sample size in advance, and investigators knew the group allocation. In validation, the model predicted progression to ophthalmopathy a median of about 6.5 months before onset, with approximately 71% sensitivity and roughly 73% specificity. Most expanded thyroid clonotypes (frequency above 0.001) were also found in blood, which suggests that blood repertoires may mirror thyroid immune responses. In cross-validation, a model built on a 13 V-J signature told ophthalmopathy apart from stable hyperthyroidism with less than 90% sensitivity and roughly 83% specificity, and in testing the same model reached 80%/75%.

Hyperthyroidism patients were newly diagnosed, with disease duration under 2 months, and aged 18 to 65 years. Patients with uncontrolled infections, other autoimmune diseases, pregnancy or lactation were excluded. Clinical symptoms, serum thyroxine and TRAb, thyroid ultrasound, and orbital computed tomography formed the basis for the diagnoses. Blood from progressor patients was drawn when they were first diagnosed with hyperthyroidism, before any ophthalmopathy symptoms appeared. Ficoll-Paque density gradient centrifugation was used to isolate PBMCs from around 9.1 ml of fresh peripheral blood. Progressor patients were initially diagnosed with Graves' hyperthyroidism and developed ophthalmopathy during follow-up. Trizol reagent was used to extract total RNA, and RNA quality was then checked on an Agilent 2100 Bioanalyzer. On this clonotype: No antigen is known for it. No much larger clone exists at a distance of one base, and base qualities are not known.

The TCR beta CDR3 regions were amplified from RNA transcripts. For the first round of RT-PCR on the TCR CDR3, the HTBI primer set was used together with the Qiagen OneStep RT-PCR kit. The libraries were constructed in a second round of multiplex PCR and then size-selected and purified. Sequencing of the libraries was done on an Illumina HiSeq2000 using paired-end 100 bp reads. Per the authors' processing: SOAPnuke was used to process the raw data, with reads discarded if the reads contained adapters or uncalled bases, had a mean Phred below 15, or lacked an exact constant-primer or identifier match. COPE v1.2.5 was used to merge the high-quality paired reads, and each unique nucleotide sequence was defined as a clonotype. MiTCR v1.1 was used to align clonotypes to the IMGT TRBV, TRBD and TRBJ reference segments. Only V-J combinations with frequency above 0.0001, covering 98% to 99.2% of repertoires, were analysed. The TCS score was defined as the ratio of F50 (clonal expansion) to E x V (chaos), calculated using BLOSUM62-based TCRdist between CDR3 peptides within each V-J. Welch's t-statistics and random forest reduced 500 to 550 V-J features to some 14, which were used in a naive Bayes classifier (R e1071). The public sequencing data were trimmed at Q25 with fastp and processed into clonotypes with MiXCR by TCRdb, which kept only in-frame beta chains. Each entry is one CDR3 protein sequence, shown with its most common DNA and genes. The V and J calls follow TCRdb's processing rather than the paper's. The sample table records approximately 360,000 distinct CDR3 sequences; roughly 14% of these occur just once. About a quarter of the sample belongs to the ten largest clones.

From its cysteine to its phenylalanine, the CDR3 spans 19 amino acids. Left in the record is the CDR3 DNA by itself, 57 bases read in frame from the first base. Sequences SGHDN (CDR1) and FVKESK (CDR2) are obtained from the germline V gene. Clipping removes 1 base from V and 3 bases from J, with 8 as the unmatched junction base count. The V gene is TRBV14 and the J gene is TRBJ2-1; 14 bases in the junction line up with TRBD2. The sequenced sample was blood. This sequence was found in a woman aged 18-29 years with Graves' hyperthyroidism that later progressed to Graves' ophthalmopathy. The nucleotides are TGTGCCAGCAGCCAAGGGGGACTAGCGGGAGCCTACCTCTACAATGAGCAGTTCTTC. Translated, it gives CASSQGGLAGAYLYNEQFF.